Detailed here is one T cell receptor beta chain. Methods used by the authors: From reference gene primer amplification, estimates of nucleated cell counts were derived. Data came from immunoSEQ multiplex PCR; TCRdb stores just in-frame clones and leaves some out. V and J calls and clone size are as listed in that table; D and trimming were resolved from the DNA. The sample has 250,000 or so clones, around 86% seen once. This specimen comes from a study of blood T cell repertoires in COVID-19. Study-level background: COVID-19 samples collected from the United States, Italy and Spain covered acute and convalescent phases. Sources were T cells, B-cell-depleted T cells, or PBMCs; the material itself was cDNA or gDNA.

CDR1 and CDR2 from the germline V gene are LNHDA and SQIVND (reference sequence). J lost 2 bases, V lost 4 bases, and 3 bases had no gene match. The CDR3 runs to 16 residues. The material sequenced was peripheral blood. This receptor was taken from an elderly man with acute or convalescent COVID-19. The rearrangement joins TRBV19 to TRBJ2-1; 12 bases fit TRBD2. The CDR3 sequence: CASSRTSGATYNEQFF. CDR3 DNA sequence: TGTGCCAGTAGTAGGACTAGCGGGGCCACCTACAATGAGCAGTTCTTC.